What follows are 5 T cell receptor beta chains derived from one specimen sequenced in a study of T cell changes during pregnancy in multiple sclerosis. The protocol was immunoSEQ multiplex PCR, while the TCRdb copy is restricted to in-frame clones and leaves out a portion. The sample includes over 50,000 clones, around 93% of them seen just once. The sequencing here drew on peripheral blood, taken in the second trimester of pregnancy. Every receptor here comes from a female donor with multiple sclerosis, enrolled in a pregnancy study.

The chain links TRBV5-5 to TRBJ2-7; weak D call: TRBD2 (5 bases). V was shortened by 4 bases and J by 6 bases, with 14 bases between the two germline ends. Germline CDR1 is SGHKS and CDR2 is YYEKEE (reference sequence). The CDR3 is 13 amino acids. The CDR3 protein is CASSGPEGVEQYF. The CDR3 nucleotides are TGTGCCAGCAGCGGCCCCGAGGGCGTCGAGCAGTACTTC.

The chain combines TRBV11-3 with TRBJ1-2; a possible D gene is TRBD1 (6 bases). This CDR3 comprises 16 residues. Germline V CDR1 and CDR2: SGHNT, YENEEA. The germline V and J ends were trimmed by 0 bases and 12 bases, with 23 bases remaining between them. The CDR3 nucleotides read TGTGCCAGCAGCTTAGATACCTGCGACAGGCCGTTTGGGAACACCTTC. This codes for CASSLDTCDRPFGNTF.

The chain uses TRBV29-1 and TRBJ2-5; 13 nucleotides align to TRBD2. This CDR3 has 15 residues. Germline CDR1 and CDR2: SQVTM and ANQGSEA. Trimming at V came to 5 bases and at J to 0 bases, leaving 3 bases not matched to a gene. In nucleotides, the CDR3 is TGCAGCGTTACCGGACTAGCGGGAGACCAAGAGACCCAGTACTTC. It is translated as CSVTGLAGDQETQYF.

This sequence joins TRBV28 and TRBJ2-7, with 10 bases fitting TRBD2. This CDR3 spans 14 amino acids. With 8 bases clipped from V and 6 bases from J, the junction kept 10 bases outside the gene matches. Germline CDR1 is MDHEN and CDR2 is SYDVKM. The CDR3 protein is CASGELAGSVEQYF. The DNA for the CDR3 is TGTGCCAGCGGAGAACTAGCGGGATCCGTCGAGCAGTACTTC.

V usage is TRBV4-3 and J usage is TRBJ1-1; no clear D. V was pared by 4 bases and J by 9 bases, with 6 bases between. There are 10 residues in the CDR3. The V gene's germline CDR1 is LGHNA and CDR2 YSLEER. The CDR3 region is CASSPTKAFF. The CDR3 DNA follows: TGCGCCAGCAGCCCGACTAAAGCTTTCTTT.